This T cell receptor beta chain stems from a study of beta chain features in type 1 diabetes. Study-level background: Examined across all samples were approximately 99 million sorted cells. Points from the study as a whole: Comparison showed that naive, central memory and Treg TCRB repertoires appeared more similar among patients than among healthy donors.

Stem cell-like memory, regulatory, central memory and naive CD4+ cells were sorted via CD45RO/CCR7/CD25/CD127/CD95/CD27. Every sorted population was more than 95% pure. A note on this clone: Its antigen is not identified.

Germline CDR1 and CDR2: SGHDT and YYEEEE. The CDR3 has 13 residues. The germline V and J ends were trimmed by 5 bases and 5 bases, with 13 bases remaining between them. All of the isolated RNA was reverse transcribed, so expressed TCRB transcripts were sequenced. Libraries were prepared by immunoSEQ multiplex PCR; TCRdb keeps only in-frame clonotypes and omits some of them. This table has 140,000 or so clones, under 11% appearing once. V usage is TRBV5-6 and J usage is TRBJ1-1; weak D call: TRBD1 (5 bases). The clonotype comes from a man aged 18 to 29 in good health. Specimen: naive CD4+ T cells from blood. This CDR3 reads CASRISGGTEAFF. As DNA, the CDR3 is TGTGCCAGCAGGATATCGGGGGGGACTGAAGCTTTCTTT. Supplemented by reference TRBV5-6 and TRBJ1-1, the full variable domain reads DAGVTQSPTHLIKTRGQQVTLRCSPKSGHDTVSWYQQALGQGPQFIFQYYEEEERQRGNFPDRFSGHQFPNYSSELNVNALLLGDSALYLCASRISGGTEAFFGQGTRLTVV.